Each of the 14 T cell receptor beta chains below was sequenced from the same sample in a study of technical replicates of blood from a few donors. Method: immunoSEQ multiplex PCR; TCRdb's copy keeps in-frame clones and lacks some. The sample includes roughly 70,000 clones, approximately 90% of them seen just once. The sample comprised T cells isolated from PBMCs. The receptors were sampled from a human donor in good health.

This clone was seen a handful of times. This chain's CDR3 is CASHSRPGPTTNYGYTF. In DNA form, the CDR3 reads TGTGCCAGCCACTCGCGCCCGGGTCCCACAACTAACTATGGCTACACCTTC. The chain combines TRBV6-4 with TRBJ1-2; D is unclear. Trimming pared 8 bases from V and 0 bases from J, leaving 22 bases between. CDR3 length equals 17 residues. Germline lookup yields CDR1 MRHNA and CDR2 SNTAGT.

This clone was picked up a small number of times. CDR3: CASSYLGEEKLFF. The CDR3 coding sequence is TGTGCCAGCAGTTATCTTGGGGAGGAAAAACTGTTTTTT. This sequence joins TRBV6-5 and TRBJ1-4; D remains unclear. The CDR3 covers 13 residues. Germline lookup yields CDR1 MNHEY and CDR2 SVGAGI. Trimming shortened V by 3 bases and J by 8 bases, and 10 bases separated the two germline ends.

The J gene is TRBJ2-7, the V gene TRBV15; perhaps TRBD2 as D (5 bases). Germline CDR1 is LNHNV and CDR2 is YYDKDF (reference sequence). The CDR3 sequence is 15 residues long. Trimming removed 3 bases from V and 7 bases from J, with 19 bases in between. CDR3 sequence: CATSSPLLPPGEQYF. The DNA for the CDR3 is TGTGCCACCAGCAGCCCTTTATTGCCCCCGGGGGAGCAGTACTTC. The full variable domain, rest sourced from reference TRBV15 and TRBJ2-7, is DAMVIQNPRYQVTQFGKPVTLSCSQTLNHNVMYWYQQKSSQAPKLLFHYYDKDFNNEADTPDNFQSRRPNTSFCFLDIRSPGLGDTAMYLCATSSPLLPPGEQYFGPGTRLTVT.

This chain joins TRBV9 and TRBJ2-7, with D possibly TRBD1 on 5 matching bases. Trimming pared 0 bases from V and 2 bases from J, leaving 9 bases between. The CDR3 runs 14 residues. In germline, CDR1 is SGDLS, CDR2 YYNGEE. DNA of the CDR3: TGTGCCAGCAGCGTAGGCATAGGGGCCTACGAGCAGTACTTC. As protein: CASSVGIGAYEQYF.

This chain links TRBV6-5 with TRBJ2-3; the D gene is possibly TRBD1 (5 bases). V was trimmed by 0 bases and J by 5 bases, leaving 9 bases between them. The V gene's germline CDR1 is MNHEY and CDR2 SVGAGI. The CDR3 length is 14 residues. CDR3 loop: CASSYSGLRDTQYF. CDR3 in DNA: TGTGCCAGCAGTTACTCGGGGCTAAGAGATACGCAGTATTTT.

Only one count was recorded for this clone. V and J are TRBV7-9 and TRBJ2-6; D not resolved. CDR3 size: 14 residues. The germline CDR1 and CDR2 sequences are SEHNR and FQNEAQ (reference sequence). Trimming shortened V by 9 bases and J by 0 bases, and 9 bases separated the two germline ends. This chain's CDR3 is CASQPVSGANVLTF. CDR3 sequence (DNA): TGTGCCAGTCAACCGGTCTCTGGGGCCAACGTCCTGACTTTC. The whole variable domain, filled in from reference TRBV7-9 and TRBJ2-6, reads DTGVSQNPRHKITKRGQNVTFRCDPISEHNRLYWYRQTLGQGPEFLTYFQNEAQLEKSRLLSDRFSAERPKGSFSTLEIQRTEQGDSAMYLCASQPVSGANVLTFGAGSRLTVL.

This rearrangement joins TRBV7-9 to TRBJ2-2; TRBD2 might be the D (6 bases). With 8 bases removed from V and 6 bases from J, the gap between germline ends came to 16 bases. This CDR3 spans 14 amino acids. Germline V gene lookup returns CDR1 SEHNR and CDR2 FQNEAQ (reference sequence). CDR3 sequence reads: CASRRDSPPGELFF. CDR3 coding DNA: TGTGCCAGCCGTAGGGACTCCCCCCCCGGGGAGCTGTTTTTT.

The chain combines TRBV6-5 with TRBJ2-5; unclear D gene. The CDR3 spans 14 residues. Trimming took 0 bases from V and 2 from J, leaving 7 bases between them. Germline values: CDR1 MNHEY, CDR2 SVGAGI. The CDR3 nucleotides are TGTGCCAGCAGTTACTCCGTCCCGCAAGAGACCCAGTACTTC. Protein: CASSYSVPQETQYF.

In DNA, the CDR3 is TGTGCCAGCAGCTTGATCGGGTTTGGCACTGAAGCTTTCTTT. Protein product: CASSLIGFGTEAFF. The chain recombines TRBV5-4 with TRBJ1-1, with D unresolved. Trimming cost V 1 base and J 4 bases, with 11 bases left between them. Germline V gene data show CDR1 as SGHNT and CDR2 as YYREEE (reference sequence). This CDR3 comprises 14 residues.

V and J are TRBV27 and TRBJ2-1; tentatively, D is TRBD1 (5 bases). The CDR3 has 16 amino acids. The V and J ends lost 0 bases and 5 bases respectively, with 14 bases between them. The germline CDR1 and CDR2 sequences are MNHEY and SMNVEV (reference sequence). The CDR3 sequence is CASSLSVDTHHNEQFF. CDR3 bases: TGTGCCAGCAGTTTATCGGTGGACACCCACCACAATGAGCAGTTCTTC.

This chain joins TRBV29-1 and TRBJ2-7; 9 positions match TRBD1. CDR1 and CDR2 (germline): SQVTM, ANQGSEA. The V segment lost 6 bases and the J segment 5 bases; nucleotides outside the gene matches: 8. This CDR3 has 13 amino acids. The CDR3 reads CSVSTQGANEQYF. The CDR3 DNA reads TGCAGCGTATCCACACAGGGGGCTAACGAGCAGTACTTC.

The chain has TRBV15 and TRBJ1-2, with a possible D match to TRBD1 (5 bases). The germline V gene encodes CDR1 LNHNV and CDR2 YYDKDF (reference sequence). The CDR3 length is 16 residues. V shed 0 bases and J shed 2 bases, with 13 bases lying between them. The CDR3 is CATSRDSGLRNYGYTF. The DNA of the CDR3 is TGTGCCACCAGCAGAGATTCAGGGCTAAGGAACTATGGCTACACCTTC.

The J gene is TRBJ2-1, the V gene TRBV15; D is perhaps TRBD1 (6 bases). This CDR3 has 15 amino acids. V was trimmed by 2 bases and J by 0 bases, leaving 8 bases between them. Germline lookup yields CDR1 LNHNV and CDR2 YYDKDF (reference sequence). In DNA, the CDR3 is TGTGCCACCAGCAGAACAGGGAGCTCCTACAATGAGCAGTTCTTC. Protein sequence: CATSRTGSSYNEQFF.

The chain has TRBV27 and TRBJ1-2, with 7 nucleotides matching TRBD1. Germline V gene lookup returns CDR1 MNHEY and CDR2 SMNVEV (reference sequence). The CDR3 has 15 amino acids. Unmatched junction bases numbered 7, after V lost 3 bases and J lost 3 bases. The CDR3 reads CASSLGGRGDYGYTF. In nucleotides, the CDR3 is TGTGCCAGCAGTTTGGGCGGCAGGGGGGACTATGGCTACACCTTC.